What follows are 8 T cell receptor beta chains derived from one specimen sequenced in a study of molecular identifiers for immune sequencing clone quantification. In TCRdb, the PCR reads were re-called with MiXCR into one record per CDR3 protein. In the table there are 60,000 to 70,000 distinct CDR3 sequences, over 15% of which are singletons. The material sequenced was naive CD8+ T cells from blood, with Jurkat cell RNA spiked in. Described subset: FACS-sorted CD8+CD4-CCR7+CD45RA+ naive T cells. The source of these receptors is a human donor in good health. Some libraries in this study had Jurkat cell RNA spiked in.

This clonotype was recorded many times. The chain has TRBV3-1 and TRBJ2-7, with no clear D. The CDR3 has 16 amino acids. Per germline, CDR1 LGHDT and CDR2 YNNKEL (reference sequence). V was trimmed by 3 bases and J by 1 base, leaving 16 bases between them. The CDR3 coding sequence is TGTGCCAGCAGCCAGGTAGACACTCACCCTTCCTACGAGCAGTACTTC. Residues: CASSQVDTHPSYEQYF.

A few counts support this clonotype. The chain combines TRBV5-1 with TRBJ2-7; TRBD2 agrees at 7 bases. The V segment lost 2 bases and the J segment 4 bases; nucleotides outside the gene matches: 9. Germline lookup yields CDR1 SGHRS and CDR2 YFSETQ. The CDR3 totals 15 residues. In nucleotides, the CDR3 is TGCGCCAGCAGCTTTGCTGCGGGAGTTACATACGAGCAGTACTTC. Its translation is CASSFAAGVTYEQYF.

Regarding this clonotype: A much bigger clone sits one base away, suggesting this may be a read error. The V gene is TRBV7-2, the J gene TRBJ2-1; D might be TRBD1 or TRBD2, each matching 5 bases. The CDR3 runs 14 residues. Germline V gene data show CDR1 as SGHTA and CDR2 as FQGNSA. CDR3 amino acids: CASSLYLRGNAQFF. The CDR3 DNA is TGTGCCAGCAGCTTATATCTTCGGGGCAATGCGCAGTTCTTC.

This clonotype was seen repeatedly, ten times or more. The chain has TRBV20-1 and TRBJ2-1; weak D call: TRBD2 (6 bases). V was pared by 0 bases and J by 0 bases, with 12 bases between. Per the germline V gene, CDR1 is DFQATT and CDR2 is SNEGSKA (reference sequence). This CDR3 is 16 amino acids long. The DNA for the CDR3 is TGCAGTGCTAGAGATCGGCGGGGAAGCTCCTACAATGAGCAGTTCTTC. It codes for CSARDRRGSSYNEQFF.

To note about this clonotype: A much bigger clone sits one base away, suggesting this may be a read error. The gene calls are TRBV6-5 and TRBJ2-6; D possibly corresponds to TRBD1 (5 bases). The CDR3 length is 12 residues. Germline V lookup: CDR1 MNHEY, CDR2 SVGAGI. The CDR3 DNA follows: TGTGCCACCTCCCCTGGGGCCAACATCCTGACTTTC. Encoded protein: CATSPGANILTF.

In its sample, this clonotype was seen many times. The chain recombines TRBV10-3 with TRBJ2-1; TRBD1 matches 9 bases. J was trimmed by 7 bases and V by 2 bases; bases with no gene match: 3. CDR3 length equals 14 residues. Germline V gene data show CDR1 as ENHRY and CDR2 as SYGVKD. The CDR3: CAISEGTGLNEQFF. The CDR3 coding sequence is TGTGCCATCAGTGAGGGGACAGGGTTGAATGAGCAGTTCTTC.

Of note for this clonotype: A single base separates this from a much larger clone, so it may be a read error. CDR3 amino acids: CASSLRLAGYNEQFF. Here the CDR3 DNA reads TGCGCCAGCAGCCTCCGACTAGCGGGCTACAATGAGCAGTTCTTC. The chain carries TRBV5-1 and TRBJ2-1; TRBD2 matches at 10 bases. This CDR3 has 15 amino acids. Germline trimming cut 4 bases from V and 3 bases from J; bases unmatched to any gene: 4. Germline CDR1 reads SGHRS; CDR2 reads YFSETQ.

This clonotype was observed at least ten times. The chain is built from TRBV27 and TRBJ2-7, with D hard to call. This CDR3 spans 13 amino acids. Deletions cut 4 bases from V and 2 bases from J, with 9 bases between. Germline-derived CDR1 and CDR2 are MNHEY and SMNVEV (reference sequence). The CDR3, as DNA: TGTGCCAGCAGTTCGTCGGATGCCTACGAGCAGTACTTC. Encoded protein: CASSSSDAYEQYF.